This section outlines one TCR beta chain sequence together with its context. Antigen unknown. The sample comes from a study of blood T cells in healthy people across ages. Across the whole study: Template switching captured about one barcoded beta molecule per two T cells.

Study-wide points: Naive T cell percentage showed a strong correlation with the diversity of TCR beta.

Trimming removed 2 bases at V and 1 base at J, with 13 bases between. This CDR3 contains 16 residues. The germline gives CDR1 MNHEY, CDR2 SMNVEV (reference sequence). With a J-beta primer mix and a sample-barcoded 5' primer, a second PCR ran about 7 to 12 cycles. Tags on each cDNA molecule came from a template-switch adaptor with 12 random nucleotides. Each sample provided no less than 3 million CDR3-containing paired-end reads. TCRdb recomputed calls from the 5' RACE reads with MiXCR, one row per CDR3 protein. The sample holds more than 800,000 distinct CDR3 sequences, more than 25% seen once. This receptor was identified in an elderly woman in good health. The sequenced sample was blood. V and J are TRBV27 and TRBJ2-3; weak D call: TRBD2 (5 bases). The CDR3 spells CASSLRMGRGTDTQYF. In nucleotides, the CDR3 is TGTGCCAGCAGTTTACGGATGGGGAGAGGCACAGATACGCAGTATTTT.